Listed below are T cell receptor beta chains from one sample, sequenced in a study of blood T cell repertoires in COVID-19. Profiled with immunoSEQ multiplex PCR; TCRdb holds only in-frame clones, not every one. The sample lists 110,000 to 150,000 clones; just under 90% were seen once. The material sequenced was peripheral blood. These receptors were collected from a woman over 75 with acute or convalescent COVID-19. CDR3s include the opening cysteine and the closing phenylalanine or tryptophan. The D gene is left open where the match is weak. Where a row states a size, it is once, few, many or the class of an expanded clone; other rows omit it.

>.|TRBV5-4|TRBD1|TRBJ1-4
CASARDRGLEKLFF
TGTGCCAGCGCCCGGGACAGGGGGCTTGAAAAACTGTTTTTT
>.|TRBV5-1|TRBD1|TRBJ2-7
CASRLGQGAEQYF
TGCGCCAGCAGACTGGGACAGGGGGCCGAGCAGTACTTC
>.|TRBV9|.|TRBJ2-3
CASSVGGGADTQYF
TGTGCCAGCAGCGTAGGGGGAGGAGCAGATACGCAGTATTTT
>.|TRBV5-1|TRBD1|TRBJ1-1
CASSLMDRGLAFF
TGCGCCAGCAGCTTGATGGACAGGGGGCTTGCTTTCTTT
>.|TRBV7-2|.|TRBJ1-1
CASSLAAGITEAFF
TGTGCCAGCAGCTTAGCGGCAGGGATCACTGAAGCTTTCTTT
>.|TRBV4-1|TRBD1|TRBJ1-2
CASSLIPGQGAGGYTF
TGCGCCAGCAGCCTTATACCGGGACAGGGGGCCGGTGGCTACACCTTC
>.|TRBV9|TRBD2|TRBJ2-3
CASSVAAAGGRTDTQYF
TGTGCCAGCAGCGTAGCTGCAGCGGGGGGCCGCACAGATACGCAGTATTTT
>.|TRBV5-4|TRBD1|TRBJ1-5
CASSLGGTGLNQPQHF
TGTGCCAGCAGCTTGGGAGGGACAGGCCTCAATCAGCCCCAGCATTTT
>.|TRBV27|TRBD1|TRBJ1-5
CASSSTTGDRNQPQHF
TGTGCCAGCAGTTCAACTACAGGGGACAGAAATCAGCCCCAGCATTTT
>once|TRBV30|TRBD1|TRBJ1-5
CAWSEGDRGRWGQPQHF
TGTGCCTGGAGCGAAGGGGACAGGGGGCGGTGGGGACAGCCCCAGCATTTT
>.|TRBV7-8|TRBD1|TRBJ2-3
CASSLGAQGASDTQYF
TGTGCCAGCAGCTTAGGAGCTCAGGGGGCATCCGATACGCAGTATTTT
>.|TRBV15|.|TRBJ1-6
CATSREGWTAGRSYNSPLHF
TGTGCCACCAGCAGAGAAGGTTGGACCGCGGGCCGGTCCTATAATTCACCCCTCCACTTT
>.|TRBV2|.|TRBJ1-2
CASSPDRNYGYTF
TGTGCCAGCAGCCCGGACAGAAACTATGGCTACACCTTC
>once|TRBV19|.|TRBJ1-2
CASRKREVPYGYTF
TGTGCCAGTAGGAAACGGGAGGTCCCATATGGCTACACCTTC
>.|TRBV5-1|.|TRBJ1-2
CASSVGGGDYGYTF
TGCGCCAGCAGCGTGGGTGGGGGCGACTATGGCTACACCTTC
>.|TRBV5-1|TRBD1|TRBJ2-3
CASSYGTGSDTQYF
TGCGCCAGCAGCTACGGGACAGGGTCAGATACGCAGTATTTT
>.|TRBV3-1/TRBV3-2|.|TRBJ2-5
CASSPPGLAQETQYF
TGTGCCAGCAGCCCACCGGGACTCGCCCAAGAGACCCAGTACTTC
>.|TRBV7-2|TRBD1|TRBJ1-3
CASSHDRGQLSGNTIYF
TGTGCCAGCAGCCACGACAGGGGACAGCTCTCTGGAAACACCATATATTTT
>.|TRBV6-6|TRBD1|TRBJ1-3
CASSLDRASGNTIYF
TGTGCCAGCAGTTTAGACAGGGCATCTGGAAACACCATATATTTT
>once|TRBV19|.|TRBJ1-5
CASSISGSGGNQPQHF
TGTGCCAGTAGTATTAGCGGGTCGGGGGGGAATCAGCCCCAGCATTTT
>.|TRBV7-2|.|TRBJ2-7
CASRPAKKPAYEQYF
TGTGCCAGCAGGCCTGCAAAAAAGCCCGCCTACGAGCAGTACTTC
>.|TRBV3-1/TRBV3-2|TRBD1|TRBJ1-3
CASSPRDRGPGNTIYF
TGTGCCAGCAGCCCGCGGGACAGGGGGCCTGGAAACACCATATATTTT
>.|TRBV19|TRBD1|TRBJ1-1
CASSLDRGRTEAFF
TGTGCCAGTAGCCTAGACAGGGGGCGAACTGAAGCTTTCTTT
>.|TRBV4-1|TRBD1|TRBJ1-1
CASSPQGVEAFF
TGCGCCAGCAGCCCCCAGGGGGTCGAAGCTTTCTTT
>.|TRBV7-2|TRBD1|TRBJ1-2
CASSPQPTGGGYGYTF
TGTGCCAGCAGCCCCCAACCGACAGGGGGAGGCTATGGCTACACCTTC
>.|TRBV6-5|.|TRBJ2-7
CASSYRGRAYEQYF
TGTGCCAGCAGTTACAGGGGTCGAGCCTACGAGCAGTACTTC
>.|TRBV4-3|.|TRBJ1-4
CASSQAWLVNEKLFF
TGCGCCAGCAGCCAAGCCTGGCTGGTTAATGAAAAACTGTTTTTT
>.|TRBV12-3/TRBV12-4|TRBD2|TRBJ2-7
CASTGEGYEQYF
TGTGCCAGCACCGGGGAGGGCTACGAGCAGTACTTC
>once|TRBV5-4|TRBD1|TRBJ1-2
CASSFERTGSNYGYTF
TGTGCCAGCAGCTTCGAGAGGACAGGGTCTAACTATGGCTACACCTTC
>.|TRBV6-2/TRBV6-3|.|TRBJ1-5
CASSDRSRQPQHF
TGTGCCAGCAGCGACAGGTCCAGACAGCCCCAGCATTTT
>.|TRBV7-9|.|TRBJ2-7
CASSRISRDEQYF
TGTGCCAGCAGCCGAATCTCCAGGGACGAGCAGTACTTC
>.|TRBV6-5|TRBD1|TRBJ1-2
CASSYSGGIGYTF
TGTGCCAGCAGTTATTCAGGGGGCATCGGCTACACCTTC
>.|TRBV5-1|TRBD1|TRBJ2-7
CASSQDRVYEQYF
TGCGCCAGCAGCCAGGACAGGGTCTACGAGCAGTACTTC
>.|TRBV30|TRBD1|TRBJ1-2
CAWSTVTGYGYTF
TGTGCCTGGAGTACCGTGACAGGGTATGGCTACACCTTC
>.|TRBV4-3|TRBD2|TRBJ2-5
CASSPSPSGGARQTQYF
TGCGCCAGCAGCCCATCACCTAGCGGGGGGGCCCGACAGACCCAGTACTTC
>.|TRBV4-3|.|TRBJ1-6
CASSQDRQGQSISPLHF
TGCGCCAGCAGCCAAGACCGGCAGGGGCAATCGATTTCACCCCTCCACTTT
>.|TRBV29-1|TRBD1|TRBJ1-2
CSAWTGGEGYGYTF
TGCAGCGCCTGGACAGGGGGCGAGGGCTATGGCTACACCTTC
>.|TRBV7-3|TRBD2|TRBJ2-1
CASSLRLARDNEQFF
TGTGCCAGCAGCTTACGACTAGCTCGTGACAATGAGCAGTTCTTC
>.|TRBV18|.|TRBJ2-3
CASSPVQGGPDTQYF
TGTGCCAGCTCACCAGTTCAGGGGGGCCCAGATACGCAGTATTTT
>.|TRBV5-1|TRBD1|TRBJ1-1
CASSPPGAGGAEAFF
TGCGCCAGCAGCCCGCCAGGGGCAGGGGGAGCTGAAGCTTTCTTT
>.|TRBV3-1/TRBV3-2|TRBD2|TRBJ2-1
CASSLSGGANEQFF
TGTGCCAGCAGCCTTAGCGGGGGGGCAAATGAGCAGTTCTTC
>.|TRBV5-8|.|TRBJ2-3
CASSLVQVGSFTQYF
TGTGCCAGCAGCTTGGTACAGGTTGGTTCTTTTACGCAGTATTTT
>.|TRBV19|.|TRBJ1-2
CASSIIQGGGYTF
TGTGCCAGTAGTATAATCCAGGGAGGAGGCTACACCTTC
>once|TRBV5-4|.|TRBJ1-1
CASSSAGTYRMNTEAFF
TGTGCCAGCAGCTCGGCCGGGACATATAGGATGAACACTGAAGCTTTCTTT
>.|TRBV19|TRBD1|TRBJ1-1
CASSQGTAHTEAFF
TGTGCCAGTAGTCAAGGGACAGCCCACACTGAAGCTTTCTTT